Below, 29 T cell receptor beta chains from the same sample are listed, as sequenced in a study of CD8+ T cells in alopecia areata. Following RNA extraction, reverse transcription yielded cDNA that acted as the sequencing template. Only in-frame clones appear in the TCRdb table, and some are missing; sequencing was by immunoSEQ multiplex PCR. The sample holds roughly 200,000 clones, over 55% seen once. The sample in question was CD4+ T cells sorted from blood, obtained at week 0. The receptors were gathered from a human donor with alopecia areata.

The chain employs TRBV29-1 and TRBJ1-1, with a tentative D call TRBD1 (6 bases). There are 14 residues in the CDR3. Germline V CDR1 and CDR2: SQVTM, ANQGSEA. The V end lost 7 bases, the J end lost 6 bases, and 21 bases lay between the germline ends. Written as DNA, the CDR3 is TGCAGCGCGTCGGCGGGCCAGGGGTTTTCTGAAGCTTTCTTT. Protein product: CSASAGQGFSEAFF.

The chain carries TRBV30 and TRBJ1-4, with D unclear. V lost 0 bases and J lost 14, with 19 bases in between. Germline V gene data show CDR1 as GTSNPN and CDR2 as SVGIG (reference sequence). The CDR3 has 14 residues. Written as DNA, the CDR3 is TGTGCCTGGAGTGTACGTGGACTACCGAGTCCTCTGTTTTTT. Translating gives CAWSVRGLPSPLFF. Full variable domain (remainder filled in from reference TRBV30 and TRBJ1-4): SQTIHQWPATLVQPVGSPLSLECTVEGTSNPNLYWYRQAAGRGLQLLFYSVGIGQISSEVPQNLSASRPQDRQFILSSKKLLLSDSGFYLCAWSVRGLPSPLFFGSGTQLSVL.

Here the CDR3 reads CASSTDTGELFF. The CDR3 DNA reads as TGTGCCAGCAGCACAGACACCGGGGAGCTGTTTTTT. The V call is TRBV7-9, the J call TRBJ2-2; no clear D. The V end was cut by 5 bases, the J end by 3 bases, with 4 bases between. The CDR3 totals 12 residues. Germline values: CDR1 SEHNR, CDR2 FQNEAQ (reference sequence).

This clone came up a few times. The chain links TRBV18 to TRBJ1-2; perhaps TRBD1 as D (5 bases). Germline loops: CDR1 KGHSH, CDR2 LQKENI. The CDR3 consists of 14 residues. Between the trimmed V and J ends, which lost 4 bases and 1 base, there was a span of 10 bases. CDR3 residues: CASSRGANNYGYTF. CDR3 bases: TGTGCCAGCTCACGCGGGGCGAATAACTATGGCTACACCTTC.

The chain links TRBV7-2 to TRBJ1-1; the match to TRBD1 covers 11 bases. CDR1 and CDR2 (germline): SGHTA, FQGNSA. V lost 1 base, J lost 5 bases, and 3 bases stayed unmatched. The CDR3 totals 15 residues. CDR3 bases: TGTGCCAGCAGCTTAGGAGGGACAGGGGGAACTGAAGCTTTCTTT. Its translation is CASSLGGTGGTEAFF. Full variable domain (outside the CDR3, taken from reference TRBV7-2 and TRBJ1-1): GAGVSQSPSNKVTEKGKDVELRCDPISGHTALYWYRQSLGQGLEFLIYFQGNSAPDKSGLPSDRFSAERTGGSVSTLTIQRTQQEDSAVYLCASSLGGTGGTEAFFGQGTRLTVV.

The chain has TRBV13 and TRBJ1-5; possible D gene TRBD1, 6 bases. Trimming pared 5 bases from V and 7 bases from J, leaving 12 bases between. Germline CDR1 is PRHDT and CDR2 is FYEKMQ (reference sequence). The CDR3 sequence is 13 residues long. CDR3 in amino acids: CASSRDRNQPQHF. As DNA, the CDR3 is TGTGCCAGCAGCCGAGACAGGAACCAGCCCCAGCATTTT.

The V call is TRBV29-1, the J call TRBJ2-2; D tentatively fits TRBD1 or TRBD2 (6 bases each). The length of the CDR3 is 11 residues. CDR1 and CDR2 from the germline V gene are SQVTM and ANQGSEA. The germline V and J ends were trimmed by 5 bases and 6 bases, with 7 bases remaining between them. In DNA, the CDR3 is TGCAGCGTTAGGGGGGCCGGGGAGCTGTTTTTT. This gives the protein CSVRGAGELFF.

This rearrangement joins TRBV4-2 to TRBJ1-6, with D unclear. Germline-derived CDR1 and CDR2 are LGHNA and YNFKEQ. V lost 0 bases and J lost 7, with 4 bases in between. This CDR3 is 13 amino acids long. The DNA for the CDR3 is TGTGCCAGCAGCCAAGAACGGAATTCACCCCTCCACTTT. It encodes CASSQERNSPLHF.

The chain uses TRBV7-9 and TRBJ2-5; weak D call: TRBD2 (6 bases). The germline gives CDR1 SEHNR, CDR2 FQNEAQ (reference sequence). V shed 6 bases and J shed 5 bases, with 13 bases lying between them. The CDR3 loop spans 13 amino acids. CDR3 loop: CASRIASAETQYF. The CDR3 coding sequence is TGTGCCAGCAGGATAGCTAGCGCGGAGACCCAGTACTTC. Full variable domain (missing parts from reference TRBV7-9 and TRBJ2-5): DTGVSQNPRHKITKRGQNVTFRCDPISEHNRLYWYRQTLGQGPEFLTYFQNEAQLEKSRLLSDRFSAERPKGSFSTLEIQRTEQGDSAMYLCASRIASAETQYFGPGTRLLVL.

The chain has TRBV2 and TRBJ2-1; TRBD1 is a possible D gene (5 bases). V was trimmed by 10 bases and J by 7 bases, leaving 11 bases between them. The CDR3 covers 11 residues. Per germline, CDR1 SNHLY and CDR2 FYNNEI. The CDR3 DNA is TGTGCCACCGGCCAGGGAAATGAGCAGTTCTTC. Translation gives CATGQGNEQFF.

This sequence joins TRBV7-2 and TRBJ1-1; D unresolved. CDR1 SGHTA and CDR2 FQGNSA come from the germline V gene. The V and J ends lost 5 bases and 5 bases respectively, with 15 bases between them. This CDR3 region has 14 residues. The CDR3 DNA reads as TGTGCCAGCAGCACTCCCCGTCGGGAGACTGAAGCTTTCTTT. Translated: CASSTPRRETEAFF.

V is TRBV29-1 and J is TRBJ2-3, with 10 positions matching TRBD2. Germline V lookup: CDR1 SQVTM, CDR2 ANQGSEA. CDR3 length: 14 residues. With V trimmed by 7 bases and J by 3 bases, 7 bases remained unmatched. The CDR3 DNA is TGCAGCGCCATAGCGGGGGGCAGAACAGATACGCAGTATTTT. It translates to CSAIAGGRTDTQYF.

This clone turned up a few times. This CDR3 is CASSSVTDTQYF. CDR3 bases: TGTGCCAGCAGCTCGGTCACAGATACGCAGTATTTT. V and J are TRBV7-2 and TRBJ2-3, with unresolved D. V lost 4 bases, J lost 2 bases, and 4 bases lay in between. Germline loops: CDR1 SGHTA, CDR2 FQGNSA. This CDR3 region has 12 residues.

The chain uses TRBV25-1 and TRBJ1-2, with a possible D match to TRBD1 (6 bases). From germline, CDR1 is MGHDK and CDR2 SYGVNS. CDR3 size: 12 residues. V lost 8 bases to trimming and J lost 4 bases, with 11 bases between them. CDR3 in DNA: TGTGCCAGCGGGGACAAGACCTATGGCTACACCTTC. Its protein is CASGDKTYGYTF.

The CDR3 protein is CASSSAVSYEQYF. DNA of the CDR3: TGCGCCAGCAGCTCCGCCGTCTCCTACGAGCAGTACTTC. The gene calls are TRBV4-3 and TRBJ2-7; D unclear. The V gene's germline CDR1 is LGHNA and CDR2 YSLEER. The CDR3 sequence is 13 residues long. V gave up 5 bases and J gave up 0 bases, with 8 bases separating them.

In this sample, this clone turned up a few times. This chain links TRBV29-1 with TRBJ2-4; 10 nucleotides align to TRBD1. V was pared by 6 bases and J by 16 bases, with 9 bases of the junction left unmatched. This CDR3 region has 11 residues. The germline V gene encodes CDR1 SQVTM and CDR2 ANQGSEA. For the CDR3, the DNA is TGCAGCGTCTTCAGGGACAGGGGACTCTACTTC. Amino acid sequence: CSVFRDRGLYF.

The chain carries TRBV29-1 and TRBJ2-2, with D unresolved. The CDR3 is made up of 13 amino acids. Trimming removed 5 bases at V and 6 bases at J, with 13 bases between. Germline V gene sequence: CDR1 SQVTM, CDR2 ANQGSEA. Here the CDR3 reads CSVSLARAGELFF. The CDR3 coding sequence is TGCAGCGTTAGTTTGGCACGGGCCGGGGAGCTGTTTTTT.

This clone was picked up a small number of times. V is TRBV28 and J is TRBJ1-4; D is unclear. Germline loops: CDR1 MDHEN, CDR2 SYDVKM. Trimming left V 3 bases short and J 5 bases short, with 7 bases between. The CDR3 covers 13 residues. In nucleotides, the CDR3 is TGTGCCAGCAGTTTGGCCGGGAATGAAAAACTGTTTTTT. It codes for CASSLAGNEKLFF.

The chain uses TRBV14 and TRBJ2-3; no clear D. This CDR3 is built from 13 residues. The V and J ends lost 0 bases and 6 bases respectively, with 7 bases between them. Germline V lookup: CDR1 SGHDN, CDR2 FVKESK. Written as DNA, the CDR3 is TGTGCCAGCAGCCAAGATTTGGCGGATACGCAGTATTTT. The encoded protein is CASSQDLADTQYF.

The V call is TRBV7-9, the J call TRBJ2-3; 11 positions agree with TRBD2. Per the germline V gene, CDR1 is SEHNR and CDR2 is FQNEAQ (reference sequence). The CDR3 extends over 17 amino acids. Unmatched junction bases numbered 7, after V lost 2 bases and J lost 3 bases. The CDR3 DNA sequence: TGTGCCAGCAGCTTAATGGGACTAGCGGCCGGGACAGATACGCAGTATTTT. Residues: CASSLMGLAAGTDTQYF.

This chain links TRBV7-2 with TRBJ2-7; D call uncertain. The CDR3 is 13 residues long. Germline loops: CDR1 SGHTA, CDR2 FQGNSA. V was cut by 3 bases and J by 2 bases, with 8 bases left in between. This CDR3 reads CASSFLPTYEQYF. CDR3 in DNA: TGTGCCAGCAGCTTCCTACCCACCTACGAGCAGTACTTC.

The chain uses TRBV30 and TRBJ2-5; TRBD1 matches at 8 bases. This CDR3 is built from 13 residues. The V segment lost 1 base and the J segment 4 bases; nucleotides outside the gene matches: 2. Germline V gives CDR1 GTSNPN, CDR2 SVGIG (reference sequence). CDR3 loop: CAWSGQGPETQYF. CDR3 nucleotides: TGTGCCTGGAGTGGACAGGGGCCAGAGACCCAGTACTTC.

V usage is TRBV2 and J usage is TRBJ2-2; 8 positions agree with TRBD1. V gave up 6 bases and J gave up 5 bases; unmatched junction bases: 8. Germline-derived CDR1 and CDR2 are SNHLY and FYNNEI. This CDR3 contains 15 residues. CDR3 region: CASRGQERLTGELFF. CDR3 coding DNA: TGTGCCAGCAGGGGACAGGAAAGGTTGACCGGGGAGCTGTTTTTT.

The V and J genes are TRBV5-1 and TRBJ1-4; D is unclear. The CDR3 contains 15 residues. Germline V gene lookup returns CDR1 SGHRS and CDR2 YFSETQ. The V and J ends lost 0 bases and 2 bases respectively, with 8 bases between them. In nucleotides, the CDR3 is TGCGCCAGCAGCTTGGGGGCCGGGACTAATGAAAAACTGTTTTTT. Translation: CASSLGAGTNEKLFF.

In this sample, this clone turned up a few times. The genes are TRBV7-3 and TRBJ2-2; maybe TRBD2 (5 bases). The V gene's germline CDR1 is SGHTA and CDR2 FQGTGA. V was trimmed by 5 bases and J by 7 bases, leaving 14 bases between them. This CDR3 region has 14 residues. For the CDR3, the DNA is TGTGCCAGCAGCCTCGACATAGCGAACGGGGAGCTGTTTTTT. Encoded protein: CASSLDIANGELFF.

The genes are TRBV14 and TRBJ1-4; D is unresolved. CDR1 SGHDN and CDR2 FVKESK come from the germline V gene. V was pared by 0 bases and J by 14 bases, with 16 bases between. The CDR3 runs 14 residues. The CDR3 DNA reads as TGTGCCAGCAGCCAAGACCTCGGAGGCAAAGCGCTGTTTTTT. Protein sequence: CASSQDLGGKALFF.

The CDR3 loop is CASRQTGSNQPQHF. The CDR3 coding sequence is TGTGCCAGTAGGCAGACAGGGAGCAATCAGCCCCAGCATTTT. The chain combines TRBV19 with TRBJ1-5, with 7 bases aligning to TRBD1. Germline V gives CDR1 LNHDA, CDR2 SQIVND (reference sequence). CDR3 length equals 14 residues. The V gene end was trimmed by 6 bases and the J gene end by 1 base; junction bases not matched to a gene: 3.

The rearrangement joins TRBV29-1 to TRBJ2-7, with 10 bases identical to TRBD1. With 0 bases clipped from V and 4 bases from J, the junction kept 6 bases outside the gene matches. The CDR3 is made up of 15 amino acids. CDR1 and CDR2 from the germline V gene are SQVTM and ANQGSEA. CDR3 sequence reads: CSVEDSGDRGYEQYF. The CDR3 region has the DNA TGCAGCGTTGAAGATTCAGGGGACAGGGGTTACGAGCAGTACTTC.

The V and J genes are TRBV4-3 and TRBJ2-7, with TRBD2 as a possible D gene (6 bases). Germline CDR1 LGHNA, CDR2 YSLEER. Between the trimmed V and J ends, which lost 3 bases and 2 bases, there was a span of 14 bases. The CDR3 loop spans 15 amino acids. CDR3 sequence: CASSHLKGGAYEQYF. The DNA for the CDR3 is TGCGCCAGCAGCCACCTGAAAGGAGGGGCCTACGAGCAGTACTTC.